Below, one T cell receptor (beta chain) is given with its context. Its recognized antigen is unknown. One base away there is no much larger clone; base qualities are not given. Receptor libraries were prepared by the immunoSEQ multiplex PCR assay. The immuneACCESS repertoire file appears here via TCRdb, limited to in-frame rearrangements. These files lack a portion of the clones; in checked studies, under half of the deficit traces to unresolved V genes, and the cause of the others is not known. For this sample the table gives 40,000 to 55,000 clones, of which about 92% were detected only once. The ten largest clones capture around 1.6% of the sample. The data derive from a study of control samples from healthy donors and cancer patients (TCRdb year 2020). V is pruned by 3 bases and J by 4 bases, leaving 2 bases of the junction without a gene match. The CDR3 holds 14 amino acids from the cysteine to the phenylalanine. The sequence is cut down to CDR3 DNA, 42 bases in frame from base 1. CDR1 is given as SEHNR and CDR2 as FQNEAQ, both from the germline V gene (reference sequence).

The TCR comes from a man aged 40-49 years with colorectal cancer. The rearranged chain carries TRBV7-9 and TRBJ1-4, and TRBD1 aligns with 7 junction nucleotides. The sequenced sample consisted of PBMCs. The DNA reads TGTGCCAGCAGCTTGGGACAGCTTAATGAAAAACTGTTTTTT. It codes for CASSLGQLNEKLFF.